The clone carrying this T cell receptor (beta chain) turned up a few times. The antigen is not known. Researchers reported that TCR beta cDNA libraries carried unique molecular identifiers. The yield from roughly 1 to 10 million T cells was around 500,000 cDNA molecules in total. TCRdb recomputed calls from the PCR reads with MiXCR, one row per CDR3 protein. The sample carries roughly 540,000 distinct CDR3 sequences, around 34% recorded once. CDR3 size: 15 residues. Germline-derived CDR1 and CDR2 are SGHRS and YFSETQ. Between the trimmed V and J ends, which lost 4 bases and 6 bases, there was a span of 18 bases. These data are taken from a study of post-analysis software for immune sequencing data. Study-level results: Higher frequency in patients than in controls was seen for five TRBV segments, with TRBV5-6, TRBV5-1 and TRBV20-1 among them.

This clonotype was obtained from a girl under 18 with multiple sclerosis. Material: blood. The J gene is TRBJ2-3, the V gene TRBV5-1, with D perhaps TRBD2 (5 bases). The CDR3 region has the DNA TGCGCCAGCAGCCCGGGTCTAGCCCGGGTCGATACGCAGTATTTT. Residues: CASSPGLARVDTQYF.